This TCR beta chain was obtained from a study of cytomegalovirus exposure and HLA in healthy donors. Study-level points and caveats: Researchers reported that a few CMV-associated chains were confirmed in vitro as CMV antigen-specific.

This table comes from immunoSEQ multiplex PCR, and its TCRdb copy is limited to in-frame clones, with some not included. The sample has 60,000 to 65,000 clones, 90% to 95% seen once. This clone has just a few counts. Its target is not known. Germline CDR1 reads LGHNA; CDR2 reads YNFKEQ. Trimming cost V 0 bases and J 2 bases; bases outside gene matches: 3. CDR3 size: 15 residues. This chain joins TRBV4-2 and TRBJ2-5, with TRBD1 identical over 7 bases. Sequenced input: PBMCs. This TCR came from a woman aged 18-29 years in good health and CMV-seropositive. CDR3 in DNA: TGTGCCAGCAGCCAAGACGGACAGGAGCAAGAGACCCAGTACTTC. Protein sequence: CASSQDGQEQETQYF.